The 23 T cell receptor beta chains below were found in one sample sequenced in a study of T cells in Graves' hyperthyroidism and ophthalmopathy. TCR beta CDR3 regions were amplified from RNA transcripts. A first-round RT-PCR of the TCR CDR3 used the HTBI primer set. TCRdb used MiXCR to reprocess the multiplex PCR reads, holding one entry per CDR3 protein. Found here are about 420,000 distinct CDR3 sequences, around 14% of them singletons; the top ten hold roughly 8%. Sequenced sample: blood. Every receptor here comes from a woman aged 18-30 years with Graves' hyperthyroidism.

At least ten counts were recorded for this clonotype. The chain combines TRBV7-9 with TRBJ2-5; 8 bases match TRBD2. The V gene end was trimmed by 7 bases and the J gene end by 2 bases; junction bases not matched to a gene: 12. The CDR3 length is 16 residues. Per germline, CDR1 SEHNR and CDR2 FQNEAQ (reference sequence). The CDR3 DNA sequence: TGTGCCAGCACCCTGCTAGGTAGCGGGACTCAAGAGACCCAGTACTTC. Translating gives CASTLLGSGTQETQYF.

This chain joins TRBV12-3 or TRBV12-4 and TRBJ1-6; maybe TRBD1 (5 bases). The CDR3 spans 16 residues. Trimming removed 0 bases at V and 10 bases at J, with 16 bases between. In DNA, the CDR3 is TGTGCCAGCAGTTTAGCCCCGGCGGGGGTAGGGTCACCCCTCCACTTT. Translation gives CASSLAPAGVGSPLHF.

This clonotype was counted at least ten times. This chain links TRBV20-1 with TRBJ1-2; no reliable D call. The V end was cut by 5 bases, the J end by 0 bases, with 10 bases between. Germline V lookup: CDR1 DFQATT, CDR2 SNEGSKA (reference sequence). The CDR3 loop spans 13 amino acids. The chain's CDR3 is CSAVDSTNYGYTF. Here the CDR3 DNA reads TGCAGTGCTGTAGATTCTACTAACTATGGCTACACCTTC.

This clonotype was seen at least ten times. CDR3 sequence reads: CASSPEGNSPLHF. The CDR3, as DNA: TGTGCCAGCAGCCCTGAGGGCAATTCACCCCTCCACTTT. V gene TRBV7-9 combines with J gene TRBJ1-6; D remains unclear. Germline assignment: CDR1 SEHNR and CDR2 FQNEAQ (reference sequence). Trimming left V 5 bases short and J 7 bases short, with 9 bases between. This CDR3 contains 13 residues. The full variable domain, rest sourced from reference TRBV7-9 and TRBJ1-6, is DTGVSQNPRHKITKRGQNVTFRCDPISEHNRLYWYRQTLGQGPEFLTYFQNEAQLEKSRLLSDRFSAERPKGSFSTLEIQRTEQGDSAMYLCASSPEGNSPLHFGNGTRLTVT.

This clonotype showed up many times. V and J are TRBV27 and TRBJ2-2; D uncertain. Germline V lookup: CDR1 MNHEY, CDR2 SMNVEV (reference sequence). Trimming removed 3 bases from V and 0 bases from J, with 23 bases in between. The CDR3 length is 20 residues. CDR3 DNA sequence: TGTGCCAGCAGTTTTTGGTTAAGGAGCGAGGATCCTACGAACACCGGGGAGCTGTTTTTT. Translating gives CASSFWLRSEDPTNTGELFF.

The rearrangement links TRBV19 to TRBJ1-5; D unresolved. Germline CDR1 LNHDA, CDR2 SQIVND (reference sequence). CDR3 length equals 13 residues. The ends were cut back, 6 bases at V and 7 bases at J, with 13 bases in the middle. The CDR3 here is CASSYGVWQPQHF. CDR3 nucleotide sequence: TGTGCCAGTAGCTATGGAGTTTGGCAGCCCCAGCATTTT. Supplemented by reference TRBV19 and TRBJ1-5, the full variable domain reads DGGITQSPKYLFRKEGQNVTLSCEQNLNHDAMYWYRQDPGQGLRLIYYSQIVNDFQKGDIAEGYSVSREKKESFPLTVTSAQKNPTAFYLCASSYGVWQPQHFGDGTRLSIL.

In this sample, this clonotype turned up many times. This chain connects TRBV6-1 to TRBJ2-7; D is unresolved. CDR1 is MNHNS and CDR2 is SASEGT in the germline V gene. The V end was cut by 1 base, the J end by 2 bases, with 15 bases between. CDR3 length equals 16 residues. CDR3 sequence reads: CASSEGSHPNPYEQYF. DNA for the CDR3: TGTGCCAGCAGTGAAGGAAGTCACCCGAATCCCTACGAGCAGTACTTC.

The chain links TRBV5-1 to TRBJ2-7; a possible D gene is TRBD2 (8 bases). Trimming stripped 3 bases from V and 6 bases from J, with 19 bases between. The CDR3 totals 15 residues. The V gene's germline CDR1 is SGHRS and CDR2 YFSETQ. CDR3 in DNA: TGCGCCAGCAGCTCACAGGGGAGCGGGAGACCCGAGCAGTACTTC. Translated: CASSSQGSGRPEQYF.

This clonotype appeared many times. The J gene is TRBJ2-7, the V gene TRBV11-2, with TRBD2 matching over 7 bases. V dropped 4 bases and J dropped 6; count of bases not matched to a gene: 15. Germline CDR1 and CDR2: SGHAT and FQNNGV. The CDR3 is 16 residues long. In DNA, the CDR3 is TGTGCCAGCAGCTCCCGACAGAGTGGACTAGTGGGCGAGCAGTACTTC. Amino acids: CASSSRQSGLVGEQYF. Combining the CDR3 with reference TRBV11-2 and TRBJ2-7 gives the whole variable domain EAGVAQSPRYKIIEKRQSVAFWCNPISGHATLYWYQQILGQGPKLLIQFQNNGVVDDSQLPKDRFSAERLKGVDSTLKIQPAKLEDSAVYLCASSSRQSGLVGEQYFGPGTRLTVT.

This clonotype came up many times. The J gene is TRBJ2-1, the V gene TRBV11-2; TRBD1 matches at 7 bases. The J segment lost 0 bases and the V segment lost 0 bases, leaving 5 bases of the junction unmatched. The CDR3 spans 17 residues. Germline CDR1 reads SGHAT; CDR2 reads FQNNGV. The DNA of the CDR3 is TGTGCCAGCAGCTTAGATAGGGGGACAGTCTCCTACAATGAGCAGTTCTTC. Residues: CASSLDRGTVSYNEQFF.

This clonotype was seen only a few times. This chain joins TRBV18 and TRBJ1-6, with 8 bases lining up with TRBD1. V was pared by 3 bases and J by 6 bases, with 10 bases of the junction left unmatched. Germline CDR1 is KGHSH and CDR2 is LQKENI. The CDR3 runs to 17 residues. In DNA, the CDR3 is TGTGCCAGCTCACCTGTCGGCCAGGGGGCCGGTAATTCACCCCTCCACTTT. This encodes CASSPVGQGAGNSPLHF. Full variable domain (missing parts from reference TRBV18 and TRBJ1-6): NAGVMQNPRHLVRRRGQEARLRCSPMKGHSHVYWYRQLPEEGLKFMVYLQKENIIDESGMPKERFSAEFPKEGPSILRIQQVVRGDSAAYFCASSPVGQGAGNSPLHFGNGTRLTVT.

This clonotype was counted ten times or more. The V and J genes are TRBV7-2 and TRBJ1-4, with 7 bases lining up with TRBD1. Germline CDR1 and CDR2: SGHTA and FQGNSA. V dropped 3 bases and J dropped 3; count of bases not matched to a gene: 1. The CDR3 contains 14 residues. In DNA form, the CDR3 reads TGTGCCAGCAGCTTGGGACAGCCTAATGAAAAACTGTTTTTT. It is translated as CASSLGQPNEKLFF.

The chain couples TRBV19 to TRBJ1-5; D call uncertain. The V end was cut by 6 bases, the J end by 1 base, with 13 bases between. The CDR3 consists of 15 residues. Germline values: CDR1 LNHDA, CDR2 SQIVND (reference sequence). The CDR3 sequence is CASSPYVGSNQPQHF. CDR3 DNA: TGTGCCAGTAGCCCTTACGTAGGGAGCAATCAGCCCCAGCATTTT.

This clonotype was recorded many times. The chain employs TRBV5-1 and TRBJ2-1; weak D call: TRBD2 (7 bases). There are 16 residues in the CDR3. Trimming cost V 0 bases and J 0 bases, with 10 bases left between them. Per the germline V gene, CDR1 is SGHRS and CDR2 is YFSETQ. This CDR3 is CASSLVGGPSYNEQFF. CDR3 nucleotides: TGCGCCAGCAGCTTGGTGGGGGGGCCCTCCTACAATGAGCAGTTCTTC. The full variable domain, in which reference TRBV5-1 and TRBJ2-1 provide the parts outside the CDR3, is KAGVTQTPRYLIKTRGQQVTLSCSPISGHRSVSWYQQTPGQGLQFLFEYFSETQRNKGNFPGRFSGRQFSNSRSEMNVSTLELGDSALYLCASSLVGGPSYNEQFFGPGTRLTVL.

This sequence joins TRBV27 and TRBJ2-7; 10 nucleotides align to TRBD2. The trim removed 5 bases at V and 6 bases at J, leaving 10 bases unmatched. Germline CDR1 and CDR2: MNHEY and SMNVEV (reference sequence). The CDR3 consists of 15 residues. DNA of the CDR3: TGTGCCAGCAGTGCCCTGGATAGCGGGAGGCCCGAGCAGTACTTC. The encoded protein is CASSALDSGRPEQYF.

This clonotype was counted between two and nine times. This chain connects TRBV19 to TRBJ2-1, with 13 bases aligning to TRBD2. Germline CDR1 is LNHDA and CDR2 is SQIVND (reference sequence). The length of the CDR3 is 19 residues. V lost 11 bases to trimming and J lost 0 bases; unmatched junction nucleotides: 16. CDR3 region: CAASHGATSGRDSYNEQFF. In DNA form, the CDR3 reads TGTGCCGCGTCCCACGGGGCCACTAGCGGGAGGGACTCCTACAATGAGCAGTTCTTC.

CDR3 DNA: TGTGCCAGCTCACCACCGAGACAGGACTTAACCTACACCTTC. Amino acids: CASSPPRQDLTYTF. V gene TRBV18 combines with J gene TRBJ1-2; possible D gene TRBD1, 6 bases. Germline CDR1 and CDR2: KGHSH and LQKENI. Trimming took 0 bases from V and 10 from J, leaving 15 bases between them. The CDR3 spans 14 residues.

This sequence joins TRBV12-3 or TRBV12-4 and TRBJ1-5, with 7 bases aligning to TRBD1. CDR3 length: 15 residues. The V and J ends lost 5 bases and 4 bases, in that order; junction bases with no gene match: 8. CDR3 sequence reads: CASSGEGASNQPQHF. The CDR3 DNA reads TGTGCCAGCAGTGGGGAGGGGGCCTCGAATCAGCCCCAGCATTTT.

This clonotype came up many times. V is TRBV12-3 or TRBV12-4 and J is TRBJ2-1; D is possibly TRBD1 or TRBD2 (5 bases each). Trimming pared 4 bases from V and 2 bases from J, leaving 12 bases between. CDR3 size: 15 residues. The CDR3 loop is CASSWDDTPYNEQFF. Here the CDR3 DNA reads TGTGCCAGCAGTTGGGACGACACCCCCTACAATGAGCAGTTCTTC.

This clonotype came up many times. V usage is TRBV13 and J usage is TRBJ1-2; TRBD1 aligns across 7 bases. Germline V lookup: CDR1 PRHDT, CDR2 FYEKMQ (reference sequence). Losses at the gene ends were 0 bases for V and 3 bases for J; bases not matched to a gene: 4. The CDR3 extends over 15 amino acids. The CDR3 nucleotides are TGTGCCAGCAGCTTAGGCGACAGGGAGGACTATGGCTACACCTTC. It yields the protein CASSLGDREDYGYTF.

This clonotype was recorded many times. V usage is TRBV18 and J usage is TRBJ2-5, with D perhaps matching TRBD2 (6 bases). Trimming removed 3 bases from V and 1 base from J, with 9 bases in between. There are 14 residues in the CDR3. Germline loops: CDR1 KGHSH, CDR2 LQKENI. For the CDR3, the DNA is TGTGCCAGCTCACCTTCGCGGGGCCAAGAGACCCAGTACTTC. Translated, it gives CASSPSRGQETQYF.

In its sample, this clonotype was seen many times. The rearrangement uses TRBV28 and TRBJ1-5; possibly TRBD1 for D (6 bases). Germline assignment: CDR1 MDHEN and CDR2 SYDVKM. The CDR3 sequence is 18 residues long. Trimming took 1 base from V and 3 from J, leaving 19 bases between them. The CDR3 reads CASSLSPPGEIVNQPQHF. CDR3 bases: TGTGCCAGCAGTTTATCCCCCCCAGGGGAGATTGTCAATCAGCCCCAGCATTTT. Variable domain in full (rest from reference TRBV28 and TRBJ1-5): DVKVTQSSRYLVKRTGEKVFLECVQDMDHENMFWYRQDPGLGLRLIYFSYDVKMKEKGDIPEGYSVSREKKERFSLILESASTNQTSMYLCASSLSPPGEIVNQPQHFGDGTRLSIL.

In this sample, this clonotype turned up a few times. The gene calls are TRBV29-1 and TRBJ2-3; TRBD2 agrees at 11 bases. The CDR3 runs to 17 residues. With V trimmed by 8 bases and J by 1 base, 14 bases remained unmatched. Germline assignment: CDR1 SQVTM and CDR2 ANQGSEA. CDR3 amino acids: CSSQLAGEYGGTDTQYF. The CDR3 DNA follows: TGCAGCTCCCAACTAGCGGGAGAGTATGGAGGCACAGATACGCAGTATTTT.